This TCR beta chain was sequenced in a study of T cells in Graves' hyperthyroidism and ophthalmopathy. The CDR3 is made up of 15 amino acids. Germline V gene sequence: CDR1 LGHDT, CDR2 YNNKEL (reference sequence). V was pared by 4 bases and J by 7 bases, with 17 bases between. Amplification of TCR beta CDR3 regions was performed using RNA transcripts as template. RT-PCR in the first round (using the HTBI primer set) targeted the TCR CDR3. TCRdb independently ran MiXCR on the multiplex PCR reads; one entry per CDR3 protein. The profile shows some 300,000 distinct CDR3 sequences, approximately 18% of them singletons.

Material: blood. The TCR originated in a man aged 50 or older with Graves' ophthalmopathy. This chain joins TRBV3-1 and TRBJ2-4; unclear D gene. DNA of the CDR3: TGTGCCAGCAGCCCCTCACCCCTGGGATTGAACATTCAGTACTTC. This encodes CASSPSPLGLNIQYF. Based on the CDR3 plus reference TRBV3-1 and TRBJ2-4, the full variable domain is DTAVSQTPKYLVTQMGNDKSIKCEQNLGHDTMYWYKQDSKKFLKIMFSYNNKELIINETVPNRFSPKSPDKAHLNLHINSLELGDSAVYFCASSPSPLGLNIQYFGAGTRLSVL.